The entry below describes one T cell receptor (beta chain). The sample holds a few counts of this clonotype. The target of this receptor is not known. No much larger clone exists at a distance of one base, and base qualities are not known. These data come from a study of Graves' ophthalmopathy and Graves' hyperthyroidism (dated by TCRdb to the late 2010s). For context, the study as a whole: Peripheral blood was collected before any treatment was given, at the time of initial diagnosis. TCR beta repertoire signatures were used to distinguish Graves' ophthalmopathy from Graves' hyperthyroidism and to predict progression to ophthalmopathy. An independent validation cohort was composed of approximately 19 hyperthyroidism patients and around 16 patients who later progressed from hyperthyroidism to ophthalmopathy. To explore V-J signatures distinguishing ophthalmopathy from hyperthyroidism, a discovery set of some 100 patients (more than 40 ophthalmopathy, over 55 stable hyperthyroidism) was enrolled. For training and testing, the roughly 97 patients in the discovery cohort were randomly divided in a 7:3 ratio. In about 6 hyperthyroidism patients, the T-cell repertoire of thyroid tissue was compared with the T-cell repertoire of blood. Following sample collection, hyperthyroidism patients were given methimazole at a starting dose of 30 mg daily, and ophthalmopathy patients were given high-dose intravenous methylprednisolone. In total, approximately 130 blood samples were TCR-sequenced: approximately 42 ophthalmopathy, around 75 hyperthyroidism and about 17 hyperthyroidism-to-ophthalmopathy patients.

The germline V gene (reference sequence) provides CDR1 MNHEY and CDR2 SMNVEV. V and J are truncated by 3 bases and 5 bases respectively, leaving an intervening sequence of 17 bases. From cysteine to phenylalanine, the CDR3 is 15 amino acids long. Left in the record is the CDR3 DNA by itself, 45 bases read in frame from the first base. Hyperthyroidism was considered stable if no progression to ophthalmopathy occurred within 18 months of follow-up. Hyperthyroidism patients were newly diagnosed, were aged 18 to 65 years, and had a disease duration under 2 months. Patients were excluded if they had other autoimmune diseases, uncontrolled infections, pregnancy or lactation. Diagnosis relied on clinical symptoms, serum thyroxine, TRAb, thyroid ultrasound and orbital computed tomography. Ficoll-Paque density gradient centrifugation was used to isolate PBMCs from approximately 10 ml of fresh peripheral blood. Total RNA was extracted using Trizol reagent, and RNA quality was checked on an Agilent 2100 Bioanalyzer.

The paper's findings and limits, for the study overall: In validation, the model predicted ophthalmopathy progression with 55% to 71% sensitivity and 72% to 80% specificity; some 13 predicted patients were CT-confirmed with GO in a median of around 6 months. Ophthalmopathy was separated from stable hyperthyroidism by the 13-signature model with more than 85% sensitivity and around 81% specificity in cross-validation and with 80%/75% in the test set. Most expanded thyroid clonotypes with frequency above 0.001 were also detected in blood, suggesting blood repertoires may reflect the thyroid immune response. Sample size was not statistically predetermined, and group allocation was not concealed from the investigators.

TCR beta CDR3 regions were amplified from RNA transcripts for repertoire sequencing. A first-round RT-PCR used HTBI primers with the Qiagen OneStep RT-PCR kit, followed by a second-round multiplex PCR, size selection and purification. Libraries were sequenced on an Illumina HiSeq2000 using paired-end 100 bp reads. The paper's data handling went like this. SOAPnuke was used to process the reads, removing any read that contained adapters or uncalled bases, had a mean Phred below 15, or lacked an exact match to the constant primer or identifier. COPE v1.2.5 was used to merge the high-quality paired reads. Each unique nucleotide sequence was defined as a clonotype, and clonotypes were aligned to IMGT TRB V, D and J references with MiTCR v1.1. The analysis was limited to V-J combinations with a frequency above 0.0001, which together covered 99.2% of repertoires. For each V-J combination, a TCR clonal expansion and chaos score was defined as the ratio of F50 clonal expansion to chaos observed in the TCRdist matrix. Welch's t-statistics and random forest were used to narrow the features down to approximately 13 V-J combinations, which were then fed into a naive Bayes classifier. The similarity between thyroid and blood repertoires was quantified using the Morisita-Horn index. The public reads were quality trimmed at Q25 with fastp and then assembled into clones with MiXCR by TCRdb, keeping productive beta chains. Merged by CDR3 protein, the rows form single entries marked with the most common genes and DNA. These V and J calls rely on TCRdb rather than the paper's analysis. The sample yields 680,000 or so distinct CDR3 sequences; approximately 21% were counted once. The leading ten clones occupy roughly 7.4% of the sample.

The chain was built from TRBV27 and TRBJ2-7; TRBD2 could be the D gene, as 7 bases match. Sequencing was done on a sample of peripheral blood. The TCR was taken from a woman aged 18-29 years with stable Graves' hyperthyroidism. Some clones in this sample may be carry-over from other donors' samples. Donor details come from another sample of the same person, matched by shared clones. The DNA sequence is TGTGCCAGCAGTTTGCGTCAGGTGGGGGGGCACGAGCAGTACTTC. Its product reads: CASSLRQVGGHEQYF.